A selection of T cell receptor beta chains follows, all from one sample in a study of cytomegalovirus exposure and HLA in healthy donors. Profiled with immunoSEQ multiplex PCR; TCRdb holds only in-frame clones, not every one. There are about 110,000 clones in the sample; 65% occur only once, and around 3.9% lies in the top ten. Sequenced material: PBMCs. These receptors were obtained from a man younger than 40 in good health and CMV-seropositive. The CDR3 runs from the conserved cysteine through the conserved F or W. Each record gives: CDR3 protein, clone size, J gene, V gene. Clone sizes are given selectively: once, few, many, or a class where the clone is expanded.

cdr3_aa: CATSRDLDIGGYTF
clone_size: -
j_call: TRBJ1-2
v_call: TRBV15

cdr3_aa: CASIIRDRAGFGTEAFF
clone_size: -
j_call: TRBJ1-1
v_call: TRBV5-6

cdr3_aa: CASSPSRYQDEQFF
clone_size: -
j_call: TRBJ2-1
v_call: TRBV5-4

cdr3_aa: CSVDELAGGKTDTQYF
clone_size: -
j_call: TRBJ2-3
v_call: TRBV29-1

cdr3_aa: CASSQGNPSGGAPNTQYF
clone_size: -
j_call: TRBJ2-3
v_call: TRBV9

cdr3_aa: CRVANLTQYF
clone_size: few
j_call: TRBJ2-3
v_call: TRBV29-1

cdr3_aa: CAALADTQAQYF
clone_size: -
j_call: TRBJ2-5
v_call: TRBV29-1

cdr3_aa: CASSLSTRGQGYGYTF
clone_size: -
j_call: TRBJ1-2
v_call: TRBV4-1

cdr3_aa: CASSLGLVNPDTQYF
clone_size: few
j_call: TRBJ2-3
v_call: TRBV11-3

cdr3_aa: CASSLGPRGSYEQYF
clone_size: once
j_call: TRBJ2-7
v_call: TRBV9

cdr3_aa: CASSLGSSYEQYF
clone_size: -
j_call: TRBJ2-7
v_call: TRBV11-1

cdr3_aa: CASSLVSSGLYNEQFF
clone_size: -
j_call: TRBJ2-1
v_call: TRBV5-1

cdr3_aa: CASSPPTSPYEQYF
clone_size: -
j_call: TRBJ2-7
v_call: TRBV7-9

cdr3_aa: CASSLLGGADTQYF
clone_size: few
j_call: TRBJ2-3
v_call: TRBV7-3

cdr3_aa: CASSSRTGAYTF
clone_size: -
j_call: TRBJ1-2
v_call: TRBV6-5

cdr3_aa: CASSGRDVYYGYTF
clone_size: -
j_call: TRBJ1-2
v_call: TRBV2

cdr3_aa: CATSRAWGSAFF
clone_size: once
j_call: TRBJ1-1
v_call: TRBV15

cdr3_aa: CASSTGQGARDTEAFF
clone_size: -
j_call: TRBJ1-1
v_call: TRBV19

cdr3_aa: CASSPTPDRGSEAFF
clone_size: -
j_call: TRBJ1-1
v_call: TRBV18

cdr3_aa: CASEGINVGQPQHF
clone_size: -
j_call: TRBJ1-5
v_call: TRBV7-8

cdr3_aa: CASSPRVDEQFF
clone_size: -
j_call: TRBJ2-1
v_call: TRBV27

cdr3_aa: CASSASGTGASEQYF
clone_size: -
j_call: TRBJ2-7
v_call: TRBV7-9

cdr3_aa: CASSRRRNEQFF
clone_size: -
j_call: TRBJ2-1
v_call: TRBV5-6

cdr3_aa: CASFKASGGGETQYF
clone_size: -
j_call: TRBJ2-5
v_call: TRBV2

cdr3_aa: CASAGRTRETQYF
clone_size: once
j_call: TRBJ2-5
v_call: TRBV15

cdr3_aa: CATSPLLAGGVTDTQYF
clone_size: few
j_call: TRBJ2-3
v_call: TRBV15

cdr3_aa: CASSAPGTGNEKLFF
clone_size: few
j_call: TRBJ1-4
v_call: TRBV4-1

cdr3_aa: CASSDRETEAFF
clone_size: once
j_call: TRBJ1-1
v_call: TRBV7-9

cdr3_aa: CASSISGGLLFF
clone_size: -
j_call: TRBJ2-1
v_call: TRBV4-2

cdr3_aa: CASNPGGGTDTQYF
clone_size: -
j_call: TRBJ2-3
v_call: TRBV9

cdr3_aa: CSVALSGGGECFF
clone_size: -
j_call: TRBJ2-1
v_call: TRBV29-1

cdr3_aa: CASSPASTGYGYTF
clone_size: once
j_call: TRBJ1-2
v_call: TRBV10-1

cdr3_aa: CASSTTRGTEAFF
clone_size: -
j_call: TRBJ1-1
v_call: TRBV7-6

cdr3_aa: CSSSSSDRDLWVGYTF
clone_size: -
j_call: TRBJ1-2
v_call: TRBV7-9

cdr3_aa: CASSFGGNTEAFF
clone_size: -
j_call: TRBJ1-1
v_call: TRBV7-2

cdr3_aa: CASQDWLLNQPQHF
clone_size: -
j_call: TRBJ1-5
v_call: TRBV19

cdr3_aa: CAWSSREDKQFF
clone_size: few
j_call: TRBJ2-1
v_call: TRBV30

cdr3_aa: CATRTSGRPYEQYF
clone_size: -
j_call: TRBJ2-7
v_call: TRBV27

cdr3_aa: CASSIGTVPLYTF
clone_size: once
j_call: TRBJ1-2
v_call: TRBV19

cdr3_aa: CASTIGVGGELFF
clone_size: -
j_call: TRBJ2-2
v_call: TRBV6-1

cdr3_aa: CASSSGPDRGLSYEQYF
clone_size: -
j_call: TRBJ2-7
v_call: TRBV5-4

cdr3_aa: CASSLALLNTGELFF
clone_size: -
j_call: TRBJ2-2
v_call: TRBV7-9

cdr3_aa: CASSQGAGSPHEQYF
clone_size: -
j_call: TRBJ2-7
v_call: TRBV7-3

cdr3_aa: CASSFGLNEKLFF
clone_size: -
j_call: TRBJ1-4
v_call: TRBV5-4

cdr3_aa: CASSYTSEQYF
clone_size: -
j_call: TRBJ2-3
v_call: TRBV7-9

cdr3_aa: CASSPDRDQPQHF
clone_size: -
j_call: TRBJ1-5
v_call: TRBV27

cdr3_aa: CASSPSLLLQGGYNQPQHF
clone_size: once
j_call: TRBJ1-5
v_call: TRBV2

cdr3_aa: CASSLHGQYGYTF
clone_size: -
j_call: TRBJ1-2
v_call: TRBV5-1

cdr3_aa: CASSPTGRGKLFF
clone_size: -
j_call: TRBJ1-4
v_call: TRBV6-6

cdr3_aa: CASSQAGQGDGYTF
clone_size: -
j_call: TRBJ1-2
v_call: TRBV4-2

cdr3_aa: CAISESLAGARDQYF
clone_size: once
j_call: TRBJ2-5
v_call: TRBV10-3

cdr3_aa: CASGLVISGGENTQYF
clone_size: -
j_call: TRBJ2-3
v_call: TRBV12-5